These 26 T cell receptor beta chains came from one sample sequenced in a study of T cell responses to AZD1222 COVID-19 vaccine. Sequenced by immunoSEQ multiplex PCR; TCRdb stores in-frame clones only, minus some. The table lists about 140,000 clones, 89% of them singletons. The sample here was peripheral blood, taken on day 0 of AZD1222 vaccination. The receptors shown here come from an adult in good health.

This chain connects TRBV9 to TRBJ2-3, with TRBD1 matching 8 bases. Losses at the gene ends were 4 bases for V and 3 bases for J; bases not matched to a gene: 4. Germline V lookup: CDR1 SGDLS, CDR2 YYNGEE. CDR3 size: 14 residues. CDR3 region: CASSSWTGTDTQYF. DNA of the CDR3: TGTGCCAGCAGCTCCTGGACAGGGACAGATACGCAGTATTTT.

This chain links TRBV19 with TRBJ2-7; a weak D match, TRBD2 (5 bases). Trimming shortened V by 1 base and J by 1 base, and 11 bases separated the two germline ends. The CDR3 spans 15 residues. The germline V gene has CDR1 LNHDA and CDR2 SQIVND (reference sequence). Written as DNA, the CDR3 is TGTGCCAGTAGTATAGGTTACGGGAAATCCTACGAGCAGTACTTC. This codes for CASSIGYGKSYEQYF.

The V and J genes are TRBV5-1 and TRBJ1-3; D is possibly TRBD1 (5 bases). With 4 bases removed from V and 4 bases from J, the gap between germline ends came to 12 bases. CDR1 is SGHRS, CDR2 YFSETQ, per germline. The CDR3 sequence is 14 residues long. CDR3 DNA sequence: TGCGCCAGCAGCACGAACGGGGGAGGAAACACCATATATTTT. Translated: CASSTNGGGNTIYF.

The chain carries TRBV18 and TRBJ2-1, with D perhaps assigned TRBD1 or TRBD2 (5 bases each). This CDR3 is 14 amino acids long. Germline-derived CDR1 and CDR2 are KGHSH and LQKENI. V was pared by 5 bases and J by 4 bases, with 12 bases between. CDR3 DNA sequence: TGTGCCAGCTCATCCCGGGACGGGTACAATGAGCAGTTCTTC. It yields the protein CASSSRDGYNEQFF.

Written as DNA, the CDR3 is TGTGCCAGCAGCTTGTGGACAGGGCGCACAGATACGCAGTATTTT. It yields the protein CASSLWTGRTDTQYF. The J gene is TRBJ2-3, the V gene TRBV5-4; 8 bases map to TRBD1. Germline CDR1 SGHNT, CDR2 YYREEE (reference sequence). The CDR3 has 15 residues. The junction had 2 bases not matched to a gene; V was cut back by 1 base and J by 1 base.

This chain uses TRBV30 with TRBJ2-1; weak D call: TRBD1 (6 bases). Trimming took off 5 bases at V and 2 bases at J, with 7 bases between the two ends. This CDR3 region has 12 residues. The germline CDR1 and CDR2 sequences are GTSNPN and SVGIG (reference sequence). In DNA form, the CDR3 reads TGTGCCTGGGGACAGCCCTACAATGAGCAGTTCTTC. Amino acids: CAWGQPYNEQFF.

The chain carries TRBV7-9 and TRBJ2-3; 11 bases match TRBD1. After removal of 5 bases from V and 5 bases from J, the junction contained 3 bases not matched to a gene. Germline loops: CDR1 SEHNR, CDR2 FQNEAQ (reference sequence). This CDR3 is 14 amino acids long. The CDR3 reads CASSAGTGGDTQYF. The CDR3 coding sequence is TGTGCCAGCAGCGCCGGGACAGGGGGAGATACGCAGTATTTT.

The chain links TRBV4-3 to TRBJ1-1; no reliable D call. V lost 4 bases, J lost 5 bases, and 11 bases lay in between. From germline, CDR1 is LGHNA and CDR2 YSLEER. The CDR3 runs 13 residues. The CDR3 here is CASSPEGDTEAFF. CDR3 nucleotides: TGCGCCAGCAGCCCGGAAGGCGATACTGAAGCTTTCTTT.

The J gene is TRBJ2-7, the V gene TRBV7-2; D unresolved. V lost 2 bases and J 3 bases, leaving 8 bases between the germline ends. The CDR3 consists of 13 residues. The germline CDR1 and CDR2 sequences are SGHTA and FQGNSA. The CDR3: CASSLHSNYEQYF. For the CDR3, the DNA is TGTGCCAGCAGCTTACACAGCAACTACGAGCAGTACTTC.

The CDR3 sequence is CASSLVLAGGDTQYF. CDR3 DNA: TGTGCCAGCAGCTTAGTGCTAGCGGGGGGAGATACGCAGTATTTT. The chain recombines TRBV11-2 with TRBJ2-3; TRBD2 matches 11 bases. Germline assignment: CDR1 SGHAT and CDR2 FQNNGV. CDR3 length: 15 residues. The J segment lost 5 bases and the V segment lost 1 base, leaving 2 bases of the junction unmatched.

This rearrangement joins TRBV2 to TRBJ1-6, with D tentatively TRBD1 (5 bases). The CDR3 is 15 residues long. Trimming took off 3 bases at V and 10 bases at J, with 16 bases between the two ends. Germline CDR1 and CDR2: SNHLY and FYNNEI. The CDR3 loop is CASSDEGLGRSPLHF. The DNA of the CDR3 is TGTGCCAGCAGTGACGAGGGGCTGGGGAGATCACCCCTCCACTTT.

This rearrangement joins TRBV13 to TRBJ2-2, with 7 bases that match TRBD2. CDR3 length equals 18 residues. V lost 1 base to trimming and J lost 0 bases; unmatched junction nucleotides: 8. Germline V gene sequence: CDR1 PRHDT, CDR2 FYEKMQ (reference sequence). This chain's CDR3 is CASSLASSGTTNTGELFF. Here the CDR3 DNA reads TGTGCCAGCAGCTTAGCATCCTCCGGGACTACGAACACCGGGGAGCTGTTTTTT.

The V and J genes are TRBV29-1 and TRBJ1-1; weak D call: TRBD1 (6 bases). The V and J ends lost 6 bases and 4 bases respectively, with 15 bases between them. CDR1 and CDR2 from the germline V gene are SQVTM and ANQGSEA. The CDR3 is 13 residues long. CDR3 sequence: CSVPGMGATEAFF. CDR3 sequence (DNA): TGCAGCGTCCCCGGGATGGGGGCCACTGAAGCTTTCTTT.

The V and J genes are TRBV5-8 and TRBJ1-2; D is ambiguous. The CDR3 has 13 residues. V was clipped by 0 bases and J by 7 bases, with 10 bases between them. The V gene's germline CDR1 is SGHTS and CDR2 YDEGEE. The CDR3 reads CASSLARQRGYTF. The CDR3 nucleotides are TGTGCCAGCAGCTTGGCCAGGCAGCGTGGCTACACCTTC.

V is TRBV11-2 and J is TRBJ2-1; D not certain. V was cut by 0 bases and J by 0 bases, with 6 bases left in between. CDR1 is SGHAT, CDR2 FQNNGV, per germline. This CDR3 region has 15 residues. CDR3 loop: CASSLDFLSYNEQFF. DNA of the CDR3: TGTGCCAGCAGCTTAGACTTCCTCTCCTACAATGAGCAGTTCTTC.

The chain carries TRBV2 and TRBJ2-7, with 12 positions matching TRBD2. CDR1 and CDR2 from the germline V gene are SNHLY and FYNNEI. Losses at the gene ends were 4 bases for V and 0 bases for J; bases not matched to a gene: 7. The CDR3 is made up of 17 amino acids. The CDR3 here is CASSGPQTSGSSYEQYF. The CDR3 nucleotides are TGTGCCAGCAGTGGTCCCCAGACTAGCGGGAGCTCCTACGAGCAGTACTTC.

CDR3 protein: CASSLVGGATGNEQYF. CDR3 in DNA: TGTGCCAGCAGCTTAGTAGGCGGGGCTACAGGGAACGAGCAGTACTTC. The chain couples TRBV7-2 to TRBJ2-7; D may be TRBD1 or TRBD2 (6 bases each). The length of the CDR3 is 16 residues. V shed 1 base and J shed 5 bases, with 18 bases lying between them. Germline lookup yields CDR1 SGHTA and CDR2 FQGNSA.

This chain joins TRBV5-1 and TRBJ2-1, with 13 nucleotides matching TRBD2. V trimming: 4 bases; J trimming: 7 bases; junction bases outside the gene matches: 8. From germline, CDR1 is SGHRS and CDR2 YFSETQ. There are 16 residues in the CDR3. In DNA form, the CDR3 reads TGCGCCAGCAGCCCGTGGACTAGCGGGAGTTTAAATGAGCAGTTCTTC. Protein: CASSPWTSGSLNEQFF.

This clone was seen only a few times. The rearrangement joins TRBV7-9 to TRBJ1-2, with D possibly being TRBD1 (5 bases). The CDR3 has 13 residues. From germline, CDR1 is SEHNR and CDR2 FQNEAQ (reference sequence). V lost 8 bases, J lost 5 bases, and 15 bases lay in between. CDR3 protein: CASHQGIGYGYTF. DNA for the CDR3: TGTGCCAGCCACCAGGGAATAGGGTATGGCTACACCTTC.

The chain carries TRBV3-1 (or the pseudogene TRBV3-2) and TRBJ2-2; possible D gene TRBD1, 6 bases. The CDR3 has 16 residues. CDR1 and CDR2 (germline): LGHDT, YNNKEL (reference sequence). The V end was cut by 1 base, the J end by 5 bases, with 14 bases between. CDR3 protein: CASSQVAGAGTGELFF. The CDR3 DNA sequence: TGTGCCAGCAGCCAAGTGGCAGGGGCTGGGACCGGGGAGCTGTTTTTT.

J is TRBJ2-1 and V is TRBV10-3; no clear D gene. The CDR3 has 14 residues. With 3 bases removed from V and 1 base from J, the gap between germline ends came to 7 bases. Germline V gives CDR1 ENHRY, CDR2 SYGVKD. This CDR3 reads CAISDGASYNEQFF. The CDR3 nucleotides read TGTGCCATCAGTGATGGCGCTTCCTACAATGAGCAGTTCTTC.

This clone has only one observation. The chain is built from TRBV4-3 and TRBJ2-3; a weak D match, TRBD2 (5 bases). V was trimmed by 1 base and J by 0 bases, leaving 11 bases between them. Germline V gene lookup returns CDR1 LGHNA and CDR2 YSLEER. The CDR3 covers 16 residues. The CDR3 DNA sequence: TGCGCCAGCAGCCAAGTTCCGGGGAGAAGCACAGATACGCAGTATTTT. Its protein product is CASSQVPGRSTDTQYF.

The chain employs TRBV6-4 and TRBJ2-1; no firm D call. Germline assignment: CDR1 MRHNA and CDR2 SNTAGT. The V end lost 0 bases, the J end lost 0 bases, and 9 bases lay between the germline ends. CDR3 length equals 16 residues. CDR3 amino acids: CASSDSSASSYNEQFF. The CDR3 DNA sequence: TGTGCCAGCAGTGACTCGTCGGCTAGCTCCTACAATGAGCAGTTCTTC.

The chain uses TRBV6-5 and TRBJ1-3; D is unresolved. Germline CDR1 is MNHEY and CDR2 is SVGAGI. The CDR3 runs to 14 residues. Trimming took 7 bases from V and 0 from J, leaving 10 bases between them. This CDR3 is CASKIPTSGNTIYF. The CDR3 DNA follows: TGTGCCAGCAAAATACCGACCTCTGGAAACACCATATATTTT.

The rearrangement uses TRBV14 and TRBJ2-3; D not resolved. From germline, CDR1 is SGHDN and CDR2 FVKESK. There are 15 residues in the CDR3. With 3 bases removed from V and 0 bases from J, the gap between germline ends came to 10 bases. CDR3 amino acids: CASSQLQLSTDTQYF. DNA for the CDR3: TGTGCCAGCAGCCAGTTACAGCTTAGCACAGATACGCAGTATTTT.

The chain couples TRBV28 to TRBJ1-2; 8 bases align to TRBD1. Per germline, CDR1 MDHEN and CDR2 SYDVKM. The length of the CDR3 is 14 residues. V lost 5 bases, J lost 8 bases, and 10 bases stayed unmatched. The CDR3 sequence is CASSRDRPRGGYTF. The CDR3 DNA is TGTGCCAGCAGTCGGGACAGGCCTCGGGGGGGCTACACCTTC.